The rows below give T cell receptor beta chains drawn from one sample of a study of blood T cell repertoires in COVID-19. Libraries were prepared by immunoSEQ multiplex PCR; TCRdb keeps only in-frame clonotypes and omits some of them. The sample records 490,000 or so clones, 80% to 90% being singletons. Sequencing input: PBMCs or T cells enriched from blood (not recorded which). These receptors were collected from a woman between 55 and 75 years old who had recovered from COVID-19. Both conserved end residues are trimmed from each CDR3. A D gene is named only where the DNA matches it firmly.

v_gene	j_gene	d_gene	CDR3aa
TRBV5-1	TRBJ1-1	.	ASSLAVSNTEAF
TRBV24-1	TRBJ1-5	TRBD1	ATSDRGDQPQH
TRBV5-6	TRBJ1-5	TRBD1	ASSFGTGNQPQH
TRBV19	TRBJ2-7	.	ASSLAYEQY
TRBV14	TRBJ1-2	.	ASRPMTRGGYT
TRBV30	TRBJ1-6	.	AWSVRGGNSPLH
TRBV2	TRBJ1-5	.	ASRSVPGLSNQPQH
TRBV27	TRBJ1-5	.	ASSRTQGLEQPQH
TRBV5-6	TRBJ2-5	.	ASSPGTIRETQY
TRBV30	TRBJ2-5	TRBD1	AWSEDRAETQY
TRBV24-1	TRBJ2-1	TRBD1	ASGQGAEDEQF
TRBV7-9	TRBJ2-3	.	ASSLTGSTDTQY
TRBV3-1/TRBV3-2	TRBJ2-1	TRBD2	ASSQASGRGDSNEQF
TRBV24-1	TRBJ1-2	.	ATSESGFYGYT
TRBV18	TRBJ1-5	TRBD1	ASSLTTGDQPQH
TRBV11-3	TRBJ2-7	.	ASSSGLSYEQY
TRBV5-4	TRBJ1-2	.	ASSLVGLPYGYT
TRBV2	TRBJ1-6	TRBD1	ASSPTGHNSPLH
TRBV6-2/TRBV6-3	TRBJ2-3	.	ASSRGDRGTDTQY
TRBV10-3	TRBJ1-5	.	AISDTGNQPQH
TRBV4-1	TRBJ2-1	TRBD2	ASRPGTSGYNEQF
TRBV3-1/TRBV3-2	TRBJ1-1	TRBD1	ASSPGQPNTEAF
TRBV5-1	TRBJ2-1	TRBD1	ASTQGQGGNEQF
TRBV29-1	TRBJ2-4	TRBD1	SVSTGANIQY
TRBV7-9	TRBJ1-4	TRBD1	ASSFWTGTATNEKLF
TRBV9	TRBJ2-3	.	ASSGRSGGGTDTQY
TRBV6-2/TRBV6-3	TRBJ2-7	.	ASSRQLTYEQY
TRBV27	TRBJ1-2	.	ASSSGGGYT
TRBV10-2	TRBJ1-4	.	ASRFSGGSDEKLF
TRBV3-1/TRBV3-2	TRBJ1-2	TRBD1	ASSHQGGRAVYGYT
TRBV4-1	TRBJ2-2	TRBD2	ASSLLAGGITGELF
TRBV5-4	TRBJ2-3	.	ASSFSGTSTDTQY
TRBV5-1	TRBJ2-7	TRBD1	ASSLSQGVYGQY
TRBV11-2	TRBJ2-7	TRBD2	ASSFGLAGEDEQY
TRBV5-4	TRBJ2-2	.	ASSSPRVNTGELF
TRBV5-4	TRBJ1-1	.	ASSGDFSNTEAF
TRBV7-9	TRBJ2-3	.	ASSLSSSVTDTQY
TRBV30	TRBJ2-5	.	AWSGVNQETQY
TRBV5-5	TRBJ2-3	.	ASSFFQGASTDTQY
TRBV10-1	TRBJ2-1	.	ASSASGIDEQF
TRBV7-2	TRBJ2-2	.	ASSLAYLRGPYTNTGELF
TRBV10-3	TRBJ2-3	TRBD2	AIGGVGTDTQY
TRBV5-4	TRBJ2-3	.	ASKEGGTDTQY
TRBV12-3/TRBV12-4	TRBJ2-3	.	ASSQRD
TRBV11-2	TRBJ1-3	TRBD1	ASSRRDRSFSGNTIY
TRBV9	TRBJ2-5	TRBD2	ASSASGTSGGALETQY
TRBV7-9	TRBJ1-2	.	ASRSGEGYGYT
TRBV19	TRBJ2-4	TRBD1	ASSRQGHLAKNIQY
TRBV2	TRBJ1-5	.	ASSSQGAPQPQH
TRBV19	TRBJ1-3	.	ASLQGVSGNTIY
TRBV10-3	TRBJ2-3	.	AIGASGTDTQY
TRBV27	TRBJ1-5	TRBD1	ASSFKTGSNQPQH
TRBV6-5	TRBJ2-7	.	ASSKHSTYEQY
TRBV18	TRBJ2-2	.	ASSPYPTGNTGELF
TRBV10-1	TRBJ1-6	.	AINKMRRLSYNSPLH
TRBV6-5	TRBJ2-1	TRBD1	ASSAGGRDEQF
TRBV7-9	TRBJ2-3	TRBD1	ASSLGQGGGVGTDTQY
TRBV7-9	TRBJ1-1	.	ASSLVEDTEAF
TRBV7-9	TRBJ2-7	TRBD1	ASSLAGQGSYEQY